This TCR beta chain was sequenced during a study of cytomegalovirus exposure and HLA in healthy donors. There are 14 residues in the CDR3. Trimming cost V 4 bases and J 2 bases; bases outside gene matches: 4. Looked up from germline, CDR1 is SGHNT and CDR2 is YYREEE (reference sequence). PCR primers comprised 60 Vbeta and 13 Jbeta primers. TCRdb's table, derived via immunoSEQ multiplex PCR, lists solely in-frame clones and lacks some. The table has approximately 150,000 clones, 68% seen once. In the case of this clone: Its antigen is unidentified.

General study findings and limits: The productive fraction for most TCR beta V segments was about 90% or about 30% in an earlier analysis. Donors were assumed by presence/absence analyses to have roughly uniform sequencing depth. Association with HLA alleles at 0.05 false discovery rate was found for around 17,000 TCR beta sequences in a later analysis. Later on, a genetic analysis was performed. It linked a missense variant in DCLRE1C with V- and J-gene trimming of TCR beta.

This TCR derives from a man between 60 and 75 years old in good health and CMV-seronegative. The chain couples TRBV5-4 to TRBJ2-7; 9 nucleotides line up with TRBD1. Sequencing was performed on PBMCs. The CDR3 nucleotides read TGTGCCAGCAGCGGTAGACAGGGGGCCTACGAGCAGTACTTC. This gives the protein CASSGRQGAYEQYF.